What follows are 26 T cell receptor beta chains derived from one specimen sequenced in a study of cytomegalovirus exposure and HLA in healthy donors. Produced via immunoSEQ multiplex PCR; TCRdb's table is partial and in-frame only. This table has around 350,000 clones, approximately 90% appearing once. What was sequenced was PBMCs. The receptors were sampled from a woman aged 18-30 years in good health and CMV-seronegative.

The genes are TRBV15 and TRBJ1-5; 10 positions agree with TRBD1. The CDR3 covers 17 residues. V was clipped by 0 bases and J by 5 bases; unmatched bases: 7. Looked up from germline, CDR1 is LNHNV and CDR2 is YYDKDF (reference sequence). The CDR3 sequence is CATSRDLGTGADQPQHF. The CDR3 nucleotides are TGTGCCACCAGCAGAGATCTGGGGACAGGGGCTGATCAGCCCCAGCATTTT.

The rearrangement uses TRBV5-1 and TRBJ1-5, with 8 nucleotides matching TRBD1. J was trimmed by 3 bases and V by 0 bases; bases with no gene match: 5. CDR1 is SGHRS and CDR2 is YFSETQ in the germline V gene. The CDR3 contains 16 residues. CDR3 residues: CASSLARDRHNQPQHF. CDR3 DNA: TGCGCCAGCAGCTTGGCCCGGGACAGGCACAATCAGCCCCAGCATTTT.

This chain joins TRBV28 and TRBJ2-7; D might be TRBD2 (6 bases). Germline-derived CDR1 and CDR2 are MDHEN and SYDVKM. The CDR3 has 14 amino acids. Trimming left V 2 bases short and J 2 bases short, with 10 bases between. CDR3 region: CASSLPGGPYEQYF. The CDR3 nucleotides read TGTGCCAGCAGTTTACCCGGGGGACCCTACGAGCAGTACTTC.

The gene calls are TRBV5-1 and TRBJ2-1; TRBD2 matches at 9 bases. V shed 2 bases, J shed 0 bases, and the junction held 9 bases outside the gene matches. This CDR3 has 18 amino acids. Germline V lookup: CDR1 SGHRS, CDR2 YFSETQ. CDR3 loop: CASSLGTSRRLSYNEQFF. CDR3 DNA sequence: TGCGCCAGCAGCTTAGGGACTAGCAGACGTCTCTCCTACAATGAGCAGTTCTTC.

The rearrangement joins TRBV7-6 to TRBJ1-2, with D hard to call. Germline CDR1 is SGHVS and CDR2 is FNYEAQ. The CDR3 is 13 amino acids. V lost 3 bases and J lost 4, with 9 bases in between. For the CDR3, the DNA is TGTGCCAGCAGCTTCGGGGATGGCTATGGCTACACCTTC. This translates into CASSFGDGYGYTF.

The gene calls are TRBV4-2 and TRBJ2-7; 14 bases are a match to TRBD2. CDR3 size: 18 residues. The V gene end was trimmed by 3 bases and the J gene end by 2 bases; junction bases not matched to a gene: 9. Looked up from germline, CDR1 is LGHNA and CDR2 is YNFKEQ. The CDR3 sequence is CASSQGGLAGVVTYEQYF. The CDR3 DNA reads as TGTGCCAGCAGCCAGGGGGGACTAGCGGGAGTAGTTACCTACGAGCAGTACTTC.

J is TRBJ2-1 and V is TRBV10-1, with 7 nucleotides matching TRBD2. Germline V gives CDR1 WNHNN, CDR2 SYGVQD (reference sequence). V lost 5 bases and J lost 4; bases outside the gene matches: 5. The CDR3 contains 14 residues. The CDR3 protein is CASSPREDYNEQFF. The DNA of the CDR3 is TGCGCCAGCAGTCCCCGGGAGGATTACAATGAGCAGTTCTTC.

V and J are TRBV4-2 and TRBJ2-5; perhaps TRBD2 as D (5 bases). With 0 bases removed from V and 5 bases from J, the gap between germline ends came to 7 bases. There are 13 residues in the CDR3. Per germline, CDR1 LGHNA and CDR2 YNFKEQ. DNA for the CDR3: TGTGCCAGCAGCCAAGATGGCGGGGAGACCCAGTACTTC. Amino acid sequence: CASSQDGGETQYF.

The rearrangement joins TRBV27 to TRBJ2-5; D not certain. Germline V gene sequence: CDR1 MNHEY, CDR2 SMNVEV (reference sequence). The CDR3 runs 15 residues. Trimming pared 3 bases from V and 4 bases from J, leaving 15 bases between. For the CDR3, the DNA is TGTGCCAGCAGTTTGTCCTGGGCCTCTCGAGAGACCCAGTACTTC. Translation gives CASSLSWASRETQYF.

The chain is built from TRBV30 and TRBJ1-2; 9 nucleotides agree with TRBD1. The trim removed 2 bases at V and 8 bases at J, leaving 15 bases unmatched. The CDR3 contains 16 residues. The germline CDR1 and CDR2 sequences are GTSNPN and SVGIG (reference sequence). CDR3 in amino acids: CAWSLNGYRGQGGYTF. The CDR3 nucleotides are TGTGCCTGGAGTCTTAATGGTTACAGGGGGCAAGGGGGCTACACCTTC. The full variable domain, with the rest looked up from reference TRBV30 and TRBJ1-2, is SQTIHQWPATLVQPVGSPLSLECTVEGTSNPNLYWYRQAAGRGLQLLFYSVGIGQISSEVPQNLSASRPQDRQFILSSKKLLLSDSGFYLCAWSLNGYRGQGGYTFGSGTRLTVV.

This clone was seen just once. The gene calls are TRBV2 and TRBJ2-5, with 8 bases that match TRBD2. V shed 4 bases and J 4 bases; nucleotides not matched to a gene: 8. CDR3 length equals 15 residues. The germline V gene encodes CDR1 SNHLY and CDR2 FYNNEI. The CDR3 sequence is CASSAERGRGETQYF. The DNA for the CDR3 is TGTGCCAGCAGTGCAGAGCGGGGGAGAGGAGAGACCCAGTACTTC.

The rearrangement links TRBV7-6 to TRBJ2-1; 10 nucleotides line up with TRBD2. Unmatched junction bases numbered 12, after V lost 4 bases and J lost 6 bases. The germline CDR1 and CDR2 sequences are SGHVS and FNYEAQ. This CDR3 is built from 17 residues. CDR3 nucleotide sequence: TGTGCCAGCAGCTCGGTAAGAGAGCGGGAGGGCAGCAATGAGCAGTTCTTC. Protein sequence: CASSSVREREGSNEQFF.

The gene calls are TRBV6-5 and TRBJ2-3; the D gene is possibly TRBD1 (7 bases). The V gene's germline CDR1 is MNHEY and CDR2 SVGAGI. Deletions cut 4 bases from V and 7 bases from J, with 15 bases between. This CDR3 comprises 14 residues. CDR3 loop: CASSSGQEGYTQYF. In nucleotides, the CDR3 is TGTGCCAGCAGTTCCGGACAGGAGGGTTATACGCAGTATTTT.

V is TRBV4-2 and J is TRBJ2-2; 7 bases are a match to TRBD2. The CDR3 totals 16 residues. Germline-derived CDR1 and CDR2 are LGHNA and YNFKEQ. The V and J ends lost 0 bases and 5 bases, in that order; junction bases with no gene match: 6. In DNA, the CDR3 is TGTGCCAGCAGCCAAGATGCTAGCGGAGGGACCGGGGAGCTGTTTTTT. This codes for CASSQDASGGTGELFF.

V and J are TRBV13 and TRBJ1-4, with D uncertain. This CDR3 comprises 15 residues. V was clipped by 2 bases and J by 7 bases, with 14 bases between them. Germline assignment: CDR1 PRHDT and CDR2 FYEKMQ (reference sequence). The CDR3 sequence: CASSLMGGVSEKLFF. The CDR3 nucleotides are TGTGCCAGCAGCTTAATGGGAGGAGTCAGTGAAAAACTGTTTTTT.

V usage is TRBV11-1 and J usage is TRBJ2-3; 7 bases align to TRBD2. CDR1 is SGHAT, CDR2 FQDESV, per germline (reference sequence). CDR3 length equals 17 residues. The J segment lost 3 bases and the V segment lost 5 bases, leaving 14 bases of the junction unmatched. The CDR3 region has the DNA TGTGCCAGCAGCGCCCCGAACGGGGGAGGGGTAACAGATACGCAGTATTTT. The encoded protein is CASSAPNGGGVTDTQYF.

This sequence joins TRBV27 and TRBJ2-7; TRBD1 matches 9 bases. V lost 5 bases, J lost 7 bases, and 12 bases stayed unmatched. Germline V gene sequence: CDR1 MNHEY, CDR2 SMNVEV (reference sequence). The CDR3 length is 15 residues. The CDR3 is CASSPNRGRGAEQYF. The CDR3 DNA follows: TGTGCCAGCAGTCCCAACAGGGGGCGTGGGGCGGAGCAGTACTTC.

The chain recombines TRBV19 with TRBJ2-5; TRBD1 matches at 9 bases. This CDR3 is built from 15 residues. CDR1 is LNHDA and CDR2 is SQIVND in the germline V gene (reference sequence). With 8 bases clipped from V and 5 bases from J, the junction kept 12 bases outside the gene matches. The chain's CDR3 is CASGTARTGAETQYF. DNA for the CDR3: TGTGCCAGTGGCACTGCTAGGACAGGGGCGGAGACCCAGTACTTC.

The chain employs TRBV19 and TRBJ2-5, with 12 bases identical to TRBD2. With V trimmed by 3 bases and J by 2 bases, 7 bases remained unmatched. The CDR3 loop spans 17 amino acids. Germline CDR1 is LNHDA and CDR2 is SQIVND (reference sequence). CDR3 sequence reads: CASSIVRTSGGQETQYF. The DNA for the CDR3 is TGTGCCAGTAGTATCGTACGAACTAGCGGGGGGCAAGAGACCCAGTACTTC. Using reference TRBV19 and TRBJ2-5 for the parts outside the CDR3, the full variable domain is DGGITQSPKYLFRKEGQNVTLSCEQNLNHDAMYWYRQDPGQGLRLIYYSQIVNDFQKGDIAEGYSVSREKKESFPLTVTSAQKNPTAFYLCASSIVRTSGGQETQYFGPGTRLLVL.

This clone was picked up a small number of times. V gene TRBV5-1 combines with J gene TRBJ1-2, with TRBD1 matching 9 bases. Per germline, CDR1 SGHRS and CDR2 YFSETQ. Unmatched junction bases numbered 10, after V lost 4 bases and J lost 6 bases. The CDR3 covers 15 residues. This CDR3 is CASSPPGTGYDGYTF. The CDR3 DNA reads TGCGCCAGCAGCCCCCCAGGGACAGGGTACGATGGCTACACCTTC.

The chain has TRBV7-2 and TRBJ2-5; D is unclear. The V gene lost 3 bases and the J gene lost 4 bases, with 9 bases spanning the gap. In germline, CDR1 is SGHTA, CDR2 FQGNSA. The CDR3 extends over 13 amino acids. The CDR3 sequence is CASSLSRGETQYF. The CDR3 nucleotides are TGTGCCAGCAGCTTGTCCAGAGGAGAGACCCAGTACTTC.

This chain uses TRBV6-1 with TRBJ1-5; TRBD1 is a possible D gene (6 bases). Germline loops: CDR1 MNHNS, CDR2 SASEGT. CDR3 size: 15 residues. The V end was cut by 3 bases, the J end by 5 bases, with 14 bases between. The CDR3 DNA follows: TGTGCCAGCAGTGAGGTAATAAGGGGGTATCAGCCCCAGCATTTT. Translated: CASSEVIRGYQPQHF.

V and J are TRBV30 and TRBJ2-3, with 7 nucleotides matching TRBD2. The J segment lost 4 bases and the V segment lost 0 bases, leaving 1 base of the junction unmatched. Germline values: CDR1 GTSNPN, CDR2 SVGIG (reference sequence). This CDR3 has 13 residues. Here the CDR3 reads CAWSVGLADTQYF. In nucleotides, the CDR3 is TGTGCCTGGAGTGTAGGACTAGCAGATACGCAGTATTTT. The full variable domain, its missing parts supplied by reference TRBV30 and TRBJ2-3, is SQTIHQWPATLVQPVGSPLSLECTVEGTSNPNLYWYRQAAGRGLQLLFYSVGIGQISSEVPQNLSASRPQDRQFILSSKKLLLSDSGFYLCAWSVGLADTQYFGPGTRLTVL.

The table lists this clone with a few counts. The chain's CDR3 is CASSHGQGVYNEQFF. CDR3 DNA sequence: TGTGCCAGCAGCCACGGACAGGGCGTCTACAATGAGCAGTTCTTC. The chain is built from TRBV27 and TRBJ2-1, with 8 bases that match TRBD1. Germline CDR1 and CDR2: MNHEY and SMNVEV (reference sequence). V shed 6 bases and J 3 bases; nucleotides not matched to a gene: 7. The CDR3 runs to 15 residues.

The J gene is TRBJ1-2, the V gene TRBV5-4; D possibly corresponds to TRBD1 (6 bases). The CDR3 loop spans 14 amino acids. The V and J ends lost 9 bases and 0 bases respectively, with 15 bases between them. Germline CDR1 is SGHNT and CDR2 is YYREEE (reference sequence). The CDR3 spells CATSEGGPNYGYTF. The DNA of the CDR3 is TGTGCCACCTCGGAGGGGGGGCCTAACTATGGCTACACCTTC. The variable domain in full, with the rest retrieved from reference TRBV5-4 and TRBJ1-2, is ETGVTQSPTHLIKTRGQQVTLRCSSQSGHNTVSWYQQALGQGPQFIFQYYREEENGRGNFPPRFSGLQFPNYSSELNVNALELDDSALYLCATSEGGPNYGYTFGSGTRLTVV.

The V gene is TRBV14, the J gene TRBJ2-1; 7 bases align to TRBD1. Germline trimming cut 4 bases from V and 8 bases from J; bases unmatched to any gene: 11. Per the germline V gene, CDR1 is SGHDN and CDR2 is FVKESK. The CDR3 covers 15 residues. DNA of the CDR3: TGTGCCAGCAGCCCCCGACAGGGTGAAGTGGATGAGCAGTTCTTC. Translated: CASSPRQGEVDEQFF. Filled out from reference TRBV14 and TRBJ2-1, the complete variable domain reads EAGVTQFPSHSVIEKGQTVTLRCDPISGHDNLYWYRRVMGKEIKFLLHFVKESKQDESGMPNNRFLAERTGGTYSTLKVQPAELEDSGVYFCASSPRQGEVDEQFFGPGTRLTVL.